Included here is one T cell receptor (beta chain) sequence, with context. Its antigen is still unknown. A single record per CDR3 protein comes from TCRdb applying MiXCR to the PCR reads. The data show roughly 19,000 distinct CDR3 sequences, less than 65% seen once. This sample was taken from a study of vaccination and CD4 T cells after COVID-19. The study's findings and limits: The rise in median SARS-CoV-2-reactive clonotypes, from roughly 19 to 38, was not significant. Relatively few convalescent patients were studied; early post-infection timepoints were not included.

The germline V gene encodes CDR1 MNHNS and CDR2 SASEGT. Trimming took off 7 bases at V and 3 bases at J, with 9 bases between the two ends. This CDR3 spans 13 amino acids. The receptor's source is a human donor who had recovered from COVID-19. This rearrangement joins TRBV6-1 to TRBJ2-2; no clear D. Specimen: CD4+ T cells from blood, collected after SARS-CoV-2 vaccination. The CDR3 DNA follows: TGTGCCAGCACCCTCTGGGACACCGGGGAGCTGTTTTTT. As protein: CASTLWDTGELFF.